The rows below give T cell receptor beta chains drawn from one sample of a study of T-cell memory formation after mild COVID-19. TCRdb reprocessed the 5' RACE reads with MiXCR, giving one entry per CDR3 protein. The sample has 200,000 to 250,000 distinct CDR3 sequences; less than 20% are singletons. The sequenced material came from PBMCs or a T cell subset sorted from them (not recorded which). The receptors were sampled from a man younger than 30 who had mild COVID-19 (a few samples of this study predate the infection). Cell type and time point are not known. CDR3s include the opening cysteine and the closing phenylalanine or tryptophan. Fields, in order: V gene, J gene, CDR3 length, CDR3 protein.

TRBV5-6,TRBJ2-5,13,CASGSPFGETQYF
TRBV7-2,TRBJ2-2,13,CASSSSQGGELFF
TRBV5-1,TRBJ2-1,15,CASSLLGGLAHEQFF
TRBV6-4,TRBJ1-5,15,CASSDGDSDDQPQHF
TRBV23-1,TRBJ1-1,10,CARENTEAFF
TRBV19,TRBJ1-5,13,CASSWERNQPQHF
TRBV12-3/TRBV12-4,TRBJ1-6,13,CASSSGQDRANHF
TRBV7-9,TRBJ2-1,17,CASSPRPGSVPTGEQFF
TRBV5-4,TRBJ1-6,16,CASSLGGTGYNSPLHF
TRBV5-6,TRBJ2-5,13,CASSLVPQETQYF
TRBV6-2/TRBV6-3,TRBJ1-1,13,CASRPRRNTEAFF
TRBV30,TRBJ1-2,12,CAWSVQGYRYTF
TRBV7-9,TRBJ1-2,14,CASSFQGLNYGYTF